The sequence of this T cell receptor (beta chain) was determined in a study of CD8+ T cells in alopecia areata. The CDR3 consists of 14 residues. Trimming removed 5 bases from V and 3 bases from J; junction bases left unmatched: 4. CDR1 is SGHDT, CDR2 FRDEAV, per germline. This clone occurred a few times. Genes and germline come from the mouse. The read comes to an end 4 residues before the CDR3 does, leaving the germline J gene to fill in the end. The same CDR3 arises from other DNA sequences in this sample as well. The pooled cutaneous lymph node cells were sorted using several markers (CD4, CD8alpha, NKG2D, NKG2ACE and others). Reverse transcription of extracted RNA yielded cDNA, which provided the sequencing template. Only in-frame clones appear in the TCRdb table, and some are missing; sequencing was by immunoSEQ multiplex PCR. The sample shows 270,000 or so clones, none of them appearing just once.

The chain has TRBV14 and TRBJ1-1; 10 nucleotides line up with TRBD1. This clonotype was obtained from a C3H/HeJ mouse with alopecia areata. This line is of MHC haplotype H2-k. What was sequenced was CD4+ T cells sorted from a lymph node. The sequenced part of the CDR3 DNA is TGTGCCAGCAGCCCAGGGACAGGGGACACA. Protein sequence: CASSPGTGDT. The full CDR3 is CASSPGTGDTEVFF.